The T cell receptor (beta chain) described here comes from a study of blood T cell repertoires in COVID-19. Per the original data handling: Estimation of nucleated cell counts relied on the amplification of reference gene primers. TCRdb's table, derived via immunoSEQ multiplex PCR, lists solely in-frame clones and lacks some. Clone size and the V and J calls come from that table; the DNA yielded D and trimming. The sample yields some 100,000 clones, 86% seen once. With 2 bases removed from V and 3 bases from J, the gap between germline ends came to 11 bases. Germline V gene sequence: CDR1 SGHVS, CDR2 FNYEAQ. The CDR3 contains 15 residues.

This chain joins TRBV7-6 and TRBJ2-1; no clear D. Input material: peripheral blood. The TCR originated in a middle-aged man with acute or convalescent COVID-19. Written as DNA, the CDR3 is TGTGCCAGCAGCTTAACCCAGGCTCGCTACAATGAGCAGTTCTTC. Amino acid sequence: CASSLTQARYNEQFF.